Listed here are 17 T cell receptor beta chains from one sample, sequenced in a study of CD8 T cells in ankylosing spondylitis. One entry per CDR3 protein results from TCRdb running MiXCR on the 5' RACE reads. In the table there are approximately 290,000 distinct CDR3 sequences, around 20% of which are singletons. Sequences were obtained from blood, either unsorted or a sorted T cell fraction (not recorded which). The receptors stem from a female donor with ankylosing spondylitis or in good health (not recorded which).

In nucleotides, the CDR3 is TGTGCCAGCAGGGCGGGATCTGGCGAGCAGTACTTC. This codes for CASRAGSGEQYF. V gene TRBV5-5 combines with J gene TRBJ2-7; TRBD2 is a possible D gene (6 bases). This CDR3 has 12 amino acids. Per germline, CDR1 SGHKS and CDR2 YYEKEE (reference sequence). Trimming stripped 5 bases from V and 6 bases from J, with 12 bases between.

This clonotype is a singleton in its sample. The rearrangement links TRBV9 to TRBJ2-6; possible D gene TRBD2, 5 bases. This CDR3 is built from 15 residues. Trimming shortened V by 4 bases and J by 6 bases, and 14 bases separated the two germline ends. Germline lookup yields CDR1 SGDLS and CDR2 YYNGEE. Here the CDR3 reads CASSLPGIKANVLTF. CDR3 nucleotides: TGTGCCAGCAGCTTGCCGGGGATCAAGGCCAACGTCCTGACTTTC.

V and J are TRBV6-1 and TRBJ1-4, with D uncertain. The CDR3 runs 15 residues. Trimming took off 5 bases at V and 8 bases at J, with 18 bases between the two ends. From germline, CDR1 is MNHNS and CDR2 SASEGT. The CDR3 sequence is CASSPRAKDAEKLFF. In nucleotides, the CDR3 is TGTGCCAGCAGTCCCCGGGCCAAGGATGCGGAAAAACTGTTTTTT.

This rearrangement joins TRBV28 to TRBJ1-5; D unresolved. This CDR3 is built from 15 residues. Germline V gene lookup returns CDR1 MDHEN and CDR2 SYDVKM. Trimming took 5 bases from V and 1 from J, leaving 12 bases between them. CDR3 bases: TGTGCCAGCAGTCCGGACGGCCTGAGCAATCAGCCCCAGCATTTT. It is translated as CASSPDGLSNQPQHF.

The V gene is TRBV10-3, the J gene TRBJ2-3, with 10 bases lining up with TRBD2. V shed 6 bases and J 5 bases; nucleotides not matched to a gene: 5. This CDR3 region has 14 residues. Looked up from germline, CDR1 is ENHRY and CDR2 is SYGVKD. In nucleotides, the CDR3 is TGTGCCATCAGCCTAGCGGGAGTCGGAGATACGCAGTATTTT. This sequence encodes CAISLAGVGDTQYF.

The chain has TRBV20-1 and TRBJ2-7; maybe TRBD2 (6 bases). The germline CDR1 and CDR2 sequences are DFQATT and SNEGSKA (reference sequence). The CDR3 length is 16 residues. V lost 3 bases and J lost 0, with 18 bases in between. The CDR3 loop reads CSASPPLASLSYEQYF. The CDR3 DNA sequence: TGCAGTGCTAGCCCCCCCCTAGCGTCCCTCTCCTACGAGCAGTACTTC.

V is TRBV25-1 and J is TRBJ2-1; 9 positions match TRBD1. CDR1 MGHDK and CDR2 SYGVNS come from the germline V gene. The CDR3 is 15 residues long. V lost 8 bases to trimming and J lost 6 bases; unmatched junction nucleotides: 11. CDR3 sequence: CASVLGQGLGNEQFF. CDR3 bases: TGTGCCAGCGTCTTGGGACAGGGTTTAGGCAATGAGCAGTTCTTC.

The chain's CDR3 is CASSMRTGELFF. CDR3 nucleotides: TGTGCCAGCTCGATGAGGACCGGGGAGCTGTTTTTT. The chain uses TRBV6-2 or TRBV6-3 and TRBJ2-2; D ambiguous. Looked up from germline, CDR1 is MNHEY and CDR2 is SVGEGT. The CDR3 consists of 12 residues. V lost 8 bases, J lost 5 bases, and 9 bases lay in between.

This clonotype was seen only a few times. The chain employs TRBV11-2 and TRBJ2-7, with unresolved D. Germline-derived CDR1 and CDR2 are SGHAT and FQNNGV. V was trimmed by 1 base and J by 4 bases, leaving 11 bases between them. The CDR3 is 14 amino acids. CDR3 residues: CASSLVPAGYEQYF. In DNA, the CDR3 is TGTGCCAGCAGCTTAGTCCCCGCCGGTTACGAGCAGTACTTC.

V and J are TRBV7-2 and TRBJ2-1; a possible D gene is TRBD2 (6 bases). The CDR3 runs to 12 residues. Trimming stripped 5 bases from V and 10 bases from J, with 12 bases between. Germline CDR1 and CDR2: SGHTA and FQGNSA. The CDR3 coding sequence is TGTGCCAGCAGCAGCCTGGAGGGAGAGCAGTTCTTC. Its protein is CASSSLEGEQFF.

The chain recombines TRBV20-1 with TRBJ1-5, with D possibly being TRBD1 (6 bases). CDR1 and CDR2 (germline): DFQATT, SNEGSKA (reference sequence). CDR3 length: 14 residues. Deletions cut 6 bases from V and 5 bases from J, with 17 bases between. The CDR3 DNA follows: TGCAGTGCCGATCCGGGGGCCGGGGATCAGCCCCAGCATTTT. Its protein is CSADPGAGDQPQHF.

The rearrangement links TRBV29-1 to TRBJ2-1, with D possibly matching TRBD2 (5 bases). Germline values: CDR1 SQVTM, CDR2 ANQGSEA. CDR3 length: 15 amino acids. V lost 1 base to trimming and J lost 2 bases, with 12 bases between them. This CDR3 is CSVEGWARAYNEQFF. CDR3 nucleotides: TGCAGCGTTGAAGGCTGGGCGAGGGCCTACAATGAGCAGTTCTTC.

The chain employs TRBV6-2 or TRBV6-3 and TRBJ2-1; weak D call: TRBD1 (6 bases). The CDR3 runs to 10 residues. The germline CDR1 and CDR2 sequences are MNHEY and SVGEGT. V was trimmed by 8 bases and J by 7 bases, leaving 6 bases between them. CDR3 DNA: TGTGCCAGCCAGGGGAATGAGCAGTTCTTC. Its protein is CASQGNEQFF.

This clonotype turned up a few times. This sequence joins TRBV20-1 and TRBJ2-7; 11 bases fit TRBD2. This CDR3 has 15 amino acids. The junction had 5 bases not matched to a gene; V was cut back by 2 bases and J by 2 bases. Germline V gives CDR1 DFQATT, CDR2 SNEGSKA (reference sequence). Here the CDR3 DNA reads TGCAGTGCTAGATCCTTAGCGGGAGGGCCCTACGAGCAGTACTTC. It codes for CSARSLAGGPYEQYF.

This clonotype was found many times. The gene calls are TRBV6-2 or TRBV6-3 and TRBJ2-2; D is unresolved. Per the germline V gene, CDR1 is MNHEY and CDR2 is SVGEGT. The CDR3 sequence is 13 residues long. The V end was cut by 8 bases, the J end by 2 bases, with 9 bases between. CDR3 sequence: CASETANTGELFF. DNA of the CDR3: TGTGCCAGCGAAACGGCTAACACCGGGGAGCTGTTTTTT.

In this sample, this clonotype turned up a few times. The chain employs TRBV13 and TRBJ2-1; 7 positions agree with TRBD2. The V gene end was trimmed by 7 bases and the J gene end by 8 bases; junction bases not matched to a gene: 11. Germline CDR1 reads PRHDT; CDR2 reads FYEKMQ (reference sequence). The CDR3 length is 14 residues. CDR3 DNA: TGTGCCAGCACCCCTCGGACTAGTCGCTATGAGCAGTTCTTC. Translation: CASTPRTSRYEQFF.

The chain links TRBV4-2 to TRBJ1-2; unclear D gene. Trimming cost V 0 bases and J 3 bases, with 14 bases left between them. The CDR3 length is 16 residues. Germline CDR1 reads LGHNA; CDR2 reads YNFKEQ. This CDR3 is CASSQDRSGLDYGYTF. The CDR3 DNA sequence: TGTGCCAGCAGCCAAGATCGTAGCGGTCTTGACTATGGCTACACCTTC.